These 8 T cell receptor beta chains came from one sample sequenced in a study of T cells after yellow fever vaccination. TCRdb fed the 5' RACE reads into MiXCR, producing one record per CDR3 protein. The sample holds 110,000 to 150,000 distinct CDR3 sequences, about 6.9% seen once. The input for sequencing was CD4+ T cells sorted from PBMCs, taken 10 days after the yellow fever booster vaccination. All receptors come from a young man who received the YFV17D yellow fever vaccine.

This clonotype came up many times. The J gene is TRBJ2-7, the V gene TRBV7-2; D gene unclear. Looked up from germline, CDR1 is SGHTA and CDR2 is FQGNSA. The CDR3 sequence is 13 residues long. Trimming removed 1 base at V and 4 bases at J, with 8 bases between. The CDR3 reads CASSLDPVYEQYF. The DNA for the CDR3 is TGTGCCAGCAGCTTAGATCCCGTTTACGAGCAGTACTTC.

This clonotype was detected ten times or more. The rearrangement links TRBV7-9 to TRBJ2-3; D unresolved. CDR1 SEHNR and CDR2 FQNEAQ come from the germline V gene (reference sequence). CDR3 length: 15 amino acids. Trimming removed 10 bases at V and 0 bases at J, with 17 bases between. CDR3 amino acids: CAIDNRRPSTDTQYF. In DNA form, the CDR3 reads TGTGCCATCGACAACCGGAGACCTAGCACAGATACGCAGTATTTT.

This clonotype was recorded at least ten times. CDR3 in amino acids: CASSSQMNTEAFF. CDR3 bases: TGTGCCAGCAGCTCCCAAATGAACACTGAAGCTTTCTTT. V is TRBV7-9 and J is TRBJ1-1; no reliable D call. Trimming shortened V by 4 bases and J by 0 bases, and 6 bases separated the two germline ends. This CDR3 is 13 amino acids long. Germline CDR1 SEHNR, CDR2 FQNEAQ (reference sequence).

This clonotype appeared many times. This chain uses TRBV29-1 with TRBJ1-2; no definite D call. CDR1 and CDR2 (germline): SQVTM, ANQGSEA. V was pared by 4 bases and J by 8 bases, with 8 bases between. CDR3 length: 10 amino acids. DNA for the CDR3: TGCAGCGTTGGTACAGACGGCTACACCTTC. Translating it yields CSVGTDGYTF.

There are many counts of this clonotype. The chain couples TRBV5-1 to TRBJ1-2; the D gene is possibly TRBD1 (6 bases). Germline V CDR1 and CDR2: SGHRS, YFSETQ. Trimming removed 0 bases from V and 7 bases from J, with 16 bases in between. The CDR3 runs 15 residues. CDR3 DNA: TGCGCCAGCAGCTTGGGTGTACAGGGTATGCGTGGCTACACCTTC. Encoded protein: CASSLGVQGMRGYTF.

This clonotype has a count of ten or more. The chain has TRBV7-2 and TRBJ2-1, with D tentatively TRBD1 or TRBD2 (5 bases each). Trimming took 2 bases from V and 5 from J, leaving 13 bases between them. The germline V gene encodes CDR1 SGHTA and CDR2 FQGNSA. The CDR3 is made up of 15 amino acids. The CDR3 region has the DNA TGTGCCAGCAGCTTAAGTATTGGGGGAAACAATGAGCAGTTCTTC. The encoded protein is CASSLSIGGNNEQFF.

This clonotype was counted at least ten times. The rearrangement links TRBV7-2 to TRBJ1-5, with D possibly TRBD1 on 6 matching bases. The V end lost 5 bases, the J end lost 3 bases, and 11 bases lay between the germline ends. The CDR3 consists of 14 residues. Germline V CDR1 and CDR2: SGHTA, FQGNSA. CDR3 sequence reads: CASSKTGLNQPQHF. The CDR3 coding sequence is TGTGCCAGCAGCAAGACAGGACTCAATCAGCCCCAGCATTTT.

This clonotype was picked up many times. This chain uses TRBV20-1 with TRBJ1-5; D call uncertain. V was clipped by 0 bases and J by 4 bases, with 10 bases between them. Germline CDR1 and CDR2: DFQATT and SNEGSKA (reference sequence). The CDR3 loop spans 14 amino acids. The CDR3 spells CSARDGRRNQPQHF. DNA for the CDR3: TGCAGTGCTAGAGATGGGAGGCGGAATCAGCCCCAGCATTTT.